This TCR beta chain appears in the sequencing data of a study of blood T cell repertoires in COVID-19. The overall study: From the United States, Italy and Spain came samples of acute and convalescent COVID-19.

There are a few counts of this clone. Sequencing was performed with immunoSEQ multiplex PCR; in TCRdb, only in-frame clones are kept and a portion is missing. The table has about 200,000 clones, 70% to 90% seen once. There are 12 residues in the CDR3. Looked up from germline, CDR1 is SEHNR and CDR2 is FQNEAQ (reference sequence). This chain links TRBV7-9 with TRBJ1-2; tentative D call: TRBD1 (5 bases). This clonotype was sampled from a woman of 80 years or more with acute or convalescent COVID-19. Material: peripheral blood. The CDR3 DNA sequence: TGTGCTTCGGGCGCAGGGAGGTATGGCTACACCTTC. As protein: CASGAGRYGYTF.